This T cell receptor (beta chain) was captured in a study of cytomegalovirus exposure and HLA in healthy donors. Profiled with immunoSEQ multiplex PCR; TCRdb holds only in-frame clones, not every one. The sample contains fewer than 200,000 clones, about 87% of which appear only once. V was cut by 5 bases and J by 1 base, with 18 bases left in between. Germline assignment: CDR1 SGHRS and CDR2 YFSETQ. The CDR3 consists of 16 residues. The genes are TRBV5-1 and TRBJ1-1, with D possibly being TRBD1 (5 bases). The sample consisted of PBMCs. This TCR came from a woman in her 30s in good health and CMV-seronegative. The CDR3 is CASRAGPGGGNTEAFF. CDR3 nucleotides: TGCGCCAGCAGGGCCGGCCCGGGGGGTGGGAACACTGAAGCTTTCTTT.